The rows below give T cell receptor beta chains drawn from one sample of a study of OX40 agonist ivuxolimab in advanced cancers. The repertoire was sequenced with immunoSEQ multiplex PCR; TCRdb's copy has only in-frame clones and lacks some. Among roughly 100,000 clones listed, 90% were seen once. The specimen was CD4+ or CD8+ T cells sorted from blood, collected in a trial of the OX40 agonist ivuxolimab. All receptors come from an adult with an advanced solid tumor such as melanoma, head and neck, liver or kidney cancer. CDR3s include the opening cysteine and the closing phenylalanine or tryptophan. Fields, in order: J gene, clone size, CDR3 length, V gene, D gene, CDR3 DNA, CDR3 protein. A D gene is named only where the DNA matches it firmly. Expanded clones get a size class; other rows say once, few or many, or leave the size out.

TRBJ2-3	.	13	TRBV2	TRBD1	TGTGCCAGCAGCGGACAGGGGTTAGATACGCAGTATTTT	CASSGQGLDTQYF
TRBJ1-3	.	14	TRBV2	TRBD1	TGTGCCAGCAGCCTGGACAGGGGGATAGACACCATATATTTT	CASSLDRGIDTIYF
TRBJ2-1	.	15	TRBV11-3	.	TGTGCCAGCAGCTCCAGGGCCGCCTCCTACAATGAGCAGTTCTTC	CASSSRAASYNEQFF
TRBJ2-7	few	15	TRBV28	TRBD1	TGTGCCAGCAGTTTAGAAGAGGCAGGGGGCTACGAGCAGTACTTC	CASSLEEAGGYEQYF
TRBJ1-2	.	13	TRBV6-5	TRBD1	TGTGCCAGCAGTGACAGGGGCAACTATGGCTACACCTTC	CASSDRGNYGYTF
TRBJ2-1	.	15	TRBV9	.	TGTGCCAGCAGCCCTCATCTAGGAGGGCGCAATGAGCAGTTCTTC	CASSPHLGGRNEQFF
TRBJ2-5	.	14	TRBV27	.	TGTGCCAGCAGCCTCGGACCCCCTCGGGAGACCCAGTACTTC	CASSLGPPRETQYF
TRBJ1-3	.	16	TRBV6-1	.	TGTGCCAGCAGTGAACGGGCCACAGGGAACGGAAACACCATATATTTT	CASSERATGNGNTIYF
TRBJ1-2	once	15	TRBV28	TRBD1	TGTGCCAGCAGTCCCACAGGGGGCGGTAGCTATGGCTACACCTTC	CASSPTGGGSYGYTF
TRBJ1-1	.	14	TRBV7-2	.	TGTGCCAGCAGCTTAAGGGGATTGAACACTGAAGCTTTCTTT	CASSLRGLNTEAFF
TRBJ1-4	.	15	TRBV19	.	TGTGCCAGTAGCCTTCAGGGAGCAACTAATGAAAAACTGTTTTTT	CASSLQGATNEKLFF
TRBJ2-1	.	16	TRBV11-2	TRBD2	TGTGCCAGCAGCTTAGCTCTAGCGGGGGGCCCTAATGAGCAGTTCTTC	CASSLALAGGPNEQFF
TRBJ2-7	.	18	TRBV7-2	TRBD2	TGTGCCAGCAGCTTAGCTGGGCGGGGGGGCCTTGTAGTTAGCGAGCAGTACTTC	CASSLAGRGGLVVSEQYF
TRBJ2-5	.	11	TRBV30	.	TGTGCCTGGTCCTCGACTGGTGTCCAGTACTTC	CAWSSTGVQYF
TRBJ1-2	.	14	TRBV19	TRBD1	TGTGCCAGTACTCGGACAGGGCAAATCTATGGCTACACCTTC	CASTRTGQIYGYTF
TRBJ2-2	.	14	TRBV6-1	.	TGTGCCAGCAGTGATCAAGCCGGCACCGGGGAGCTGTTTTTT	CASSDQAGTGELFF
TRBJ1-2	.	18	TRBV28	.	TGTGCCAGCAGTTACCCTTTGATTGCCGGGGGGGTGGACTATGGCTACACCTTC	CASSYPLIAGGVDYGYTF
TRBJ2-4	.	14	TRBV7-2	TRBD1	TGTGCCAGCAGCGTGGACAGGGGTCGCTACATTCAGTACTTC	CASSVDRGRYIQYF
TRBJ2-6	once	16	TRBV11-2	.	TGTGCCAGCAGCTTAGTCACAGGGACAGGGGCCAACGTCCTGACTTTC	CASSLVTGTGANVLTF
TRBJ1-2	.	12	TRBV28	.	TGTGCCAGCAGTTCACGGACCTATGGCTACACCTTC	CASSSRTYGYTF
TRBJ1-5	.	15	TRBV6-6	.	TGTGCCAGCAGTAAAACGGGAGGTAGCAATCAGCCCCAGCATTTT	CASSKTGGSNQPQHF
TRBJ2-3	.	14	TRBV5-1	TRBD1	TGCGCCAGCAGCGCGACAGGGGGCACAGATACGCAGTATTTT	CASSATGGTDTQYF
TRBJ2-7	.	13	TRBV6-4	.	TGTGCCAGCAGTGTAGGGCAGGCCTACGAGCAGTACTTC	CASSVGQAYEQYF
TRBJ1-5	.	14	TRBV27	TRBD1	TGTGCCAGCAGTAGGGACAGAGAGAATCAGCCCCAGCATTTT	CASSRDRENQPQHF
TRBJ1-1	few	15	TRBV19	.	TGTGCCAGTACTCAGGGTACAAAGGCGAACACTGAAGCTTTCTTT	CASTQGTKANTEAFF
TRBJ1-4	.	13	TRBV21-1	.	TGTGCCAGCACAAGGGGAGCTAATGAAAAACTGTTTTTT	CASTRGANEKLFF
TRBJ2-7	.	15	TRBV15	TRBD1	TGTGCCACCAGCAGAGACCCGGGACAGGCGGACGAGCAGTACTTC	CATSRDPGQADEQYF
TRBJ1-1	.	16	TRBV7-9	TRBD1	TGTGCCAGCAGCTCCCCCCCCGGGACAGACAACACTGAAGCTTTCTTT	CASSSPPGTDNTEAFF
TRBJ1-2	.	13	TRBV6-5	.	TGTGCCAGCAGGTTGGACACGAACTATGGCTACACCTTC	CASRLDTNYGYTF
TRBJ1-2	.	14	TRBV28	.	TGTGCCACCATGGATCCGAAAGTCCTCTATGGCTACACCTTC	CATMDPKVLYGYTF